These 8 T cell receptor beta chains share one sample of origin, sequenced in a study of shared clonotypes between healthy human individuals. Generated by immunoSEQ multiplex PCR, the TCRdb table keeps only in-frame clones and is missing some. Among about 510,000 clones listed, almost 97% were seen once. The specimen sequenced was naive CD4+ T cells sorted from blood. The subset: CD45RA+ positively selected. These receptors were collected from a woman between 25 and 40 years old in good health.

This rearrangement joins TRBV5-1 to TRBJ2-2, with unresolved D. CDR1 and CDR2 from the germline V gene are SGHRS and YFSETQ. Deletions cut 0 bases from V and 2 bases from J, with 8 bases between. The CDR3 is 15 residues long. The CDR3: CASSLGLGNTGELFF. The CDR3 DNA reads TGCGCCAGCAGCTTGGGACTGGGTAACACCGGGGAGCTGTTTTTT.

This clone came up a few times. The same CDR3 can be traced to other DNA sequences in this sample. The chain combines TRBV11-2 with TRBJ2-5; D is ambiguous. Germline CDR1 is SGHAT and CDR2 is FQNNGV. The CDR3 has 11 amino acids. With 3 bases removed from V and 4 bases from J, the gap between germline ends came to 3 bases. For the CDR3, the DNA is TGTGCCAGCAGCTTCGGAGAGACCCAGTACTTC. It translates to CASSFGETQYF.

This clone showed up just once. The chain has TRBV29-1 and TRBJ1-1, with D unclear. From germline, CDR1 is SQVTM and CDR2 ANQGSEA. This CDR3 is built from 13 residues. V was shortened by 4 bases and J by 8 bases, with 17 bases between the two germline ends. The CDR3 nucleotides are TGCAGCGTTGCGACAACTAGCACTTCGGAAGCTTTCTTT. Protein: CSVATTSTSEAFF.

V and J are TRBV27 and TRBJ1-1; D call uncertain. The V gene lost 2 bases and the J gene lost 4 bases, with 17 bases spanning the gap. Looked up from germline, CDR1 is MNHEY and CDR2 is SMNVEV (reference sequence). The CDR3 is 16 residues long. CDR3 residues: CASSLRFRGVGTEAFF. CDR3 DNA: TGTGCCAGCAGTTTAAGGTTTCGTGGGGTGGGCACTGAAGCTTTCTTT.

This rearrangement joins TRBV20-1 to TRBJ2-1; the match to TRBD2 covers 11 bases. CDR1 and CDR2 (germline): DFQATT, SNEGSKA (reference sequence). The CDR3 sequence is 11 residues long. J gave up 13 bases and V 6 bases, and 5 bases lay outside the gene matches. CDR3 nucleotides: TGCAGTGCGAATAGCGGGAGGGATCAGTTCTTC. Translated: CSANSGRDQFF.

This clone was seen once. The chain employs TRBV30 and TRBJ2-7, with 14 bases identical to TRBD2. The junction had 6 bases not matched to a gene; V was cut back by 3 bases and J by 5 bases. Germline values: CDR1 GTSNPN, CDR2 SVGIG (reference sequence). The CDR3 sequence is 15 residues long. CDR3 in DNA: TGTGCCTGGAGCTTTGGGACTAGCGGGAGCGACGAGCAGTACTTC. Its translation: CAWSFGTSGSDEQYF.

This chain links TRBV7-2 with TRBJ2-2, with D maybe TRBD2 (6 bases). With 7 bases removed from V and 6 bases from J, the gap between germline ends came to 15 bases. CDR1 is SGHTA and CDR2 is FQGNSA in the germline V gene. The CDR3 contains 14 residues. In DNA form, the CDR3 reads TGTGCCAGCAAGTGGCGGGGTCGGGCCGGGGAGCTGTTTTTT. It translates to CASKWRGRAGELFF.

This chain uses TRBV2 with TRBJ2-7, with 8 bases that match TRBD2. V was pared by 6 bases and J by 5 bases, with 12 bases of the junction left unmatched. Germline CDR1 and CDR2: SNHLY and FYNNEI. CDR3 length equals 15 residues. CDR3 sequence reads: CASRSERSGSHEQYF. For the CDR3, the DNA is TGTGCCAGCAGGTCTGAGAGGAGCGGGAGCCACGAGCAGTACTTC.